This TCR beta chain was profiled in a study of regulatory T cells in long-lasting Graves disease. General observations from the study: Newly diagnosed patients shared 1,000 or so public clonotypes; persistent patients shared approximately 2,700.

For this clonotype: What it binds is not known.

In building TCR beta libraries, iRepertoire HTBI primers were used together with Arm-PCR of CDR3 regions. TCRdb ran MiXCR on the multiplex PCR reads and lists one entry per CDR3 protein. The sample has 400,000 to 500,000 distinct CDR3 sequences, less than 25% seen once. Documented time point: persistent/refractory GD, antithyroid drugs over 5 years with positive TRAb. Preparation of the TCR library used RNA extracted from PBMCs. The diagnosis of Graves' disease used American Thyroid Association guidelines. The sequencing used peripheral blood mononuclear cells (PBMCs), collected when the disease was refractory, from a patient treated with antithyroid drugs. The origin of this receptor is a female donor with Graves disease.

In DNA, the CDR3 is TGTGCTAGTGGTTTGAGGGGCCAGCAGTACTTC. Translation: CASGLRGQQYF. The V call is TRBV12-5, the J call TRBJ2-7, with D possibly being TRBD1 (5 bases). CDR1 and CDR2 (germline): LGHNT, FRNRAP. Between the trimmed V and J ends, which lost 2 bases and 8 bases, there was a span of 7 bases. This CDR3 comprises 11 residues.